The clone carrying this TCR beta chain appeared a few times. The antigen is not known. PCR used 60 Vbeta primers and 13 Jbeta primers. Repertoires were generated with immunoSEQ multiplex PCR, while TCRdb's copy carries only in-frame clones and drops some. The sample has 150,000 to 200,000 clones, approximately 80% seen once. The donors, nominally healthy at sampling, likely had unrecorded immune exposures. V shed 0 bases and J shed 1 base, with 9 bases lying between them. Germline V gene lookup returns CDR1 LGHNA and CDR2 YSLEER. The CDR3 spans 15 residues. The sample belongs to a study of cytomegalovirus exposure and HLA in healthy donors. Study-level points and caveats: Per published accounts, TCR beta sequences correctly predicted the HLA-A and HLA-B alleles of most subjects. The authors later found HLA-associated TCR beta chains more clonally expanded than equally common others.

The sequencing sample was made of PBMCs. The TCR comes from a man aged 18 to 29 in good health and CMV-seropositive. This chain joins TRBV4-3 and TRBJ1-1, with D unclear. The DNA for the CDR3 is TGCGCCAGCAGCCAAGAGGCGAACAGGAACACTGAAGCTTTCTTT. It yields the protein CASSQEANRNTEAFF.